This entry concerns a single T cell receptor beta chain. The antigen remains undetermined. Those who donated were healthy bone marrow donors. This sample is drawn from a study of cytomegalovirus exposure and HLA in healthy donors. Study-wide background: One earlier analysis, a look at roughly 170 million T cells, found fewer than 140 million unique TCR beta sequences. Study outcomes and limitations: Association of a missense DCLRE1C variant with TCR beta V- and J-gene trimming was reported in a later analysis. Among immune exposure information, only CMV serostatus was available.

It was with 60 Vbeta and 13 Jbeta primers that the PCR ran. Here immunoSEQ multiplex PCR was the method, and the copy in TCRdb shows in-frame clones only, minus some. This repertoire shows under 200,000 clones, approximately 70% found once; its top ten account for less than 3%. Sequenced input: PBMCs. This clonotype was sampled from a woman aged 35 to 49 in good health and CMV-seropositive.

The CDR3 is CASSIGGRGAEQYF. The CDR3, as DNA: TGTGCCAGTAGTATAGGAGGCAGGGGTGCCGAGCAGTACTTC. The V call is TRBV19, the J call TRBJ2-7; TRBD1 might be the D (6 bases). Trimming took 1 base from V and 6 from J, leaving 13 bases between them. CDR3 size: 14 residues. Germline CDR1 and CDR2: LNHDA and SQIVND (reference sequence).